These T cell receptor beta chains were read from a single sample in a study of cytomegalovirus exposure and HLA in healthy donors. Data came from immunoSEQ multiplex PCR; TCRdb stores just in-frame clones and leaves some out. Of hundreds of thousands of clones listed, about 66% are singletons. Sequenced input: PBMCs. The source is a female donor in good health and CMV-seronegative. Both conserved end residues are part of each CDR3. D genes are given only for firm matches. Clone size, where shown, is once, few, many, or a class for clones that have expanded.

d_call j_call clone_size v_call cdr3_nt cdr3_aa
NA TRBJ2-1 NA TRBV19 TGTGCCAGTAGTATATTCCCTGCGGGAAGGGTAGGCAATGAGCAGTTCTTC CASSIFPAGRVGNEQFF
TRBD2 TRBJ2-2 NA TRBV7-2 TGTGCCAGCAGCTTATTCGGACTAGCGGGCATCCCGAACACCGGGGAGCTGTTTTTT CASSLFGLAGIPNTGELFF
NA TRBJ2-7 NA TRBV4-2 TGTGCCAGCAGCCAAACGGGGGTAGCCTCTTACGAGCAGTACTTC CASSQTGVASYEQYF
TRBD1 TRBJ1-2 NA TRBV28 TGTGCCAGCAGGTCAGGGGGCGACGGTGGCTACACCTTC CASRSGGDGGYTF
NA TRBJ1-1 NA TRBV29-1 TGCAGCGTTGAATCCCGGGGGGTCAGGCGCACTGAAGCTTTCTTT CSVESRGVRRTEAFF
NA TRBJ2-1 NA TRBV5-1 TGCGCCAGCAGCCAGTATAGCGGCAATGAGCAGTTCTTC CASSQYSGNEQFF
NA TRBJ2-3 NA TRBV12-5 TGTGCTAGTGCCTTAGGGGGAGTTGGAGCAGATACGCAGTATTTT CASALGGVGADTQYF
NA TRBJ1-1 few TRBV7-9 TGTTCCAGCAGCAGCCGGGTGGACACTGAAGCTTTCTTT CSSSSRVDTEAFF
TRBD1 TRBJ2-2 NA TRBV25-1 TGTGCCAGCAGTGAAGGGGACAGACACACCGGGGAGCTGTTTTTT CASSEGDRHTGELFF
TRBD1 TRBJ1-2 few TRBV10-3 TGTGCCATCAGGGACAGGGGGCCTGGCTACACCTTC CAIRDRGPGYTF
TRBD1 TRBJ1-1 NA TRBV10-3 TGTGCCATCAGTGGGCAGGGGGGTAAGAACACTGAAGCTTTCTTT CAISGQGGKNTEAFF
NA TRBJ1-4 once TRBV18 TGTGCCAGCTCACCACTGAGAGATGAAAAACTGTTTTTT CASSPLRDEKLFF
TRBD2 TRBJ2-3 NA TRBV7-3 TGTGCCAGCAGCTTAATCGGGTCGGGACTAGCGGGAGGGCCCTCAGATACGCAGTATTTT CASSLIGSGLAGGPSDTQYF
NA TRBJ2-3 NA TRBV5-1 TGCGCCAGCAGCTTGACCAGGGGAGTTACAGATACGCAGTATTTT CASSLTRGVTDTQYF
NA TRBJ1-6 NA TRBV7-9 TGTGCCAGCAGCTTAGATTTCCAGGGGTTCGGTTCACCCCTCCACTTT CASSLDFQGFGSPLHF
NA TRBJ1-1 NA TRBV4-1 TGCGCCAGCAGCCATCTACAGGGAAGGACTGAAGCTTTCTTT CASSHLQGRTEAFF
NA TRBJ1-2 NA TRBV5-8 TGTGCCAGCAGCCTGAGAGCTTATGGCTACACCTTC CASSLRAYGYTF
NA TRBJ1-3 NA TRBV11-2 TGTGCCAGCAGCATCGGGGGAAACACCATATATTTT CASSIGGNTIYF
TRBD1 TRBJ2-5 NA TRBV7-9 TGTGCCAGCAGCTTAGCGGCGCGACAGGGCAAACAAGAGACCCAGTACTTC CASSLAARQGKQETQYF
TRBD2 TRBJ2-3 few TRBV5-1 TGCGCCAGCAGCACCGGACTAGCGGGAATTTTTACAGATACGCAGTATTTT CASSTGLAGIFTDTQYF
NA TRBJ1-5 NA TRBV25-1 TGTGCCAGCAGTGACGGACAGTCGAACAATCAGCCCCAGCATTTT CASSDGQSNNQPQHF
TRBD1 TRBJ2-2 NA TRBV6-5 TGTGCCAGCAGTGCAGGGACAGGTACCGGGGAGCTGTTTTTT CASSAGTGTGELFF
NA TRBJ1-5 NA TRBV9 TGTGCCAGCAGCGGGGGCGGTAGCAATCAGCCCCAGCATTTT CASSGGGSNQPQHF
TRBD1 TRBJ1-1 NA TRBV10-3 TGTGCCATCAGAACGGGACAGCCTTCTGAAGCTTTCTTT CAIRTGQPSEAFF
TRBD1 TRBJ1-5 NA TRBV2 TGTGCCAGCAGTAGGGGACAGGGAGGACAGCCCCAGCATTTT CASSRGQGGQPQHF
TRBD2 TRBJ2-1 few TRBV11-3 TGTGCCAGCAGCTTAGACCGGCTAGCGGGAGGAGATGAGCAGTTCTTC CASSLDRLAGGDEQFF
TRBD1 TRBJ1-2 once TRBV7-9 TGTGCCAGCAGCTTCATCGGGAGAAGACAGGGGTATGACTATGGCTACACCTTC CASSFIGRRQGYDYGYTF
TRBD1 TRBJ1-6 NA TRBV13 TGTGCCAGCAGGAATACGCAAGGACAGGGGGCGGCTTCACCCCTCCACTTT CASRNTQGQGAASPLHF
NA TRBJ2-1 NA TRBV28 TGTGCCAGCAGTCTCCAGGGGCTGGCATACAATGAGCAGTTCTTC CASSLQGLAYNEQFF
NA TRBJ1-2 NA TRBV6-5 TGTGCCAGCAACTCGGGGGTTTATGGCTACACCTTC CASNSGVYGYTF
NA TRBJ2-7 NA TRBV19 TGTGCCAGCCCCCACCCCGCGGACGGACTCCTTCACCCTCTAACGGAGCAGTACTTC CASPHPADGLLHPLTEQYF
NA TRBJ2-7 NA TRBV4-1 TGCGCCAGCAGCCAAGGGAGGGCTAACGAGCAGTACTTC CASSQGRANEQYF
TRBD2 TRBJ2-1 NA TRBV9 TGTGCCAGCAGCGTAGTGCTGACTAGCAGTTACAATGAGCAGTTCTTC CASSVVLTSSYNEQFF
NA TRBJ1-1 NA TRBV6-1 TGTGCCAGCAGTGACGGGTTTGCTGAAGCTTTCTTT CASSDGFAEAFF
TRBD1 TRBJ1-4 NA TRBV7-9 TGTGCCAGCAGCCCCACAGGGGGTGGCGAAAAACTGTTTTTT CASSPTGGGEKLFF
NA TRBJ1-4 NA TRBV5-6 TGTGCCAGCAGCTTCGAGGGCAGAGAAAAACTGTTTTTT CASSFEGREKLFF
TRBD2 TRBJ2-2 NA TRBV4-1 TGCGCCAGCAGCGTACTAACTAGCGGGAGGGCCTGGGCCGGGGAGCTGTTTTTT CASSVLTSGRAWAGELFF
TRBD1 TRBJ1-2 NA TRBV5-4 TGTGCCAGCAGCCAGACAGGGGTTAACTATGGCTACACCTTC CASSQTGVNYGYTF
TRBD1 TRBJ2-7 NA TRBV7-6 TGTGCCAGCAGCAGAGACAGGGGGAGCTCCTACGAGCAGTACTTC CASSRDRGSSYEQYF
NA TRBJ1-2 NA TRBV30 TGTGCCTGGATCGGGGGGGCGAACTATGGCTACACCTTC CAWIGGANYGYTF
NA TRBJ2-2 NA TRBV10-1 TGCGCCAGCAGTGAGCCGCTGGGGCAGTTAAACACCGGGGAGCTGTTTTTT CASSEPLGQLNTGELFF
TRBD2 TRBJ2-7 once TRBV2 TGTGCCAGCAACCTAGCGGGAGAGATCGAGCAGTACTTC CASNLAGEIEQYF
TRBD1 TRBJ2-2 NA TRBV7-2 TGTGCCAGCAGTGCAAGAGGACAGGTCCAATCCCGGGAGCTGTTTTTT CASSARGQVQSRELFF
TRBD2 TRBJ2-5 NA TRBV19 TGTGCCAGTAGTATCGCGACTAGCGGAGAGACCCAGTACTTC CASSIATSGETQYF
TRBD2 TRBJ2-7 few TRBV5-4 TGTGCCAGCAGCTTGGCGACTAGCGGGGGTTCCTACGAGCAGTACTTC CASSLATSGGSYEQYF
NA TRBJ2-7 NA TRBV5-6 TGTGCCAGCAGCTTGGATCCAGCGAGCAAGAGTTACGAGCAGTACTTC CASSLDPASKSYEQYF
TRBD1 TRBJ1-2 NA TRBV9 TGTGCCAGCAGCTTCGGGGACAGGGGCCTCGTAAACTATGGCTACACCTTC CASSFGDRGLVNYGYTF
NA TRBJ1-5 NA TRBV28 TGTGCCAGCACCCCGACAGGCGGAGGCAATCAGCCCCAGCATTTT CASTPTGGGNQPQHF
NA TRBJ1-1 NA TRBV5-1 TGCGCCAGCAGCTTGAGGGGGTACACTGAAGCTTTCTTT CASSLRGYTEAFF
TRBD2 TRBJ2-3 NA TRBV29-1 TGCAGCGTTGAAGATCGGGCTAGCGGGCAGTATTTT CSVEDRASGQYF
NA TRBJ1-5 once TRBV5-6 TGTGCCAGCAGCTGGCAGGGTAGCAATCAGCCCCAGCATTTT CASSWQGSNQPQHF